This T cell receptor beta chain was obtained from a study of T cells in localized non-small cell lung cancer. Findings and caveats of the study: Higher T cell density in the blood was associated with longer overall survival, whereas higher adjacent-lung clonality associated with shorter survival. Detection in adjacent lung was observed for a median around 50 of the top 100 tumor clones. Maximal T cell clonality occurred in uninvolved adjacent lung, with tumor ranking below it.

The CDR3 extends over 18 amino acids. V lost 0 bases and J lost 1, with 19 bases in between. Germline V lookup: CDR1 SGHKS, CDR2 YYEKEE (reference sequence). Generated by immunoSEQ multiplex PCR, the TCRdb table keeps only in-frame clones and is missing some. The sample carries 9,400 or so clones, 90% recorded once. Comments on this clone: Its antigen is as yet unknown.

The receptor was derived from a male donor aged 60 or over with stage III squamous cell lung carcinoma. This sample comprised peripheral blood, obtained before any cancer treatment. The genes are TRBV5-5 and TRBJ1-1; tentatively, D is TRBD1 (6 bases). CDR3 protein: CASSLEGGPPGQNTEAFF. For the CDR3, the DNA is TGTGCCAGCAGCTTGGAAGGGGGACCACCGGGACAGAACACTGAAGCTTTCTTT.